These 28 T cell receptor beta chains were all obtained from the same sample, sequenced in a study of blood T cell repertoires in COVID-19. TCRdb's table, derived via immunoSEQ multiplex PCR, lists solely in-frame clones and lacks some. The sample includes 53,000 or so clones, more than 90% of them seen just once. The sample taken for sequencing was peripheral blood. The receptor source for this set is a human donor in a cohort sampled during active COVID-19.

This clone was counted a few times. The chain employs TRBV5-1 and TRBJ1-2; 7 bases line up with TRBD1. The CDR3 totals 13 residues. The ends lost 4 bases at V and 3 bases at J; junction bases unmatched: 3. CDR1 and CDR2 from the germline V gene are SGHRS and YFSETQ. The CDR3 reads CASSATGDYGYTF. CDR3 coding DNA: TGCGCCAGCAGCGCAACAGGGGACTATGGCTACACCTTC.

This clone was recorded only once. This rearrangement joins TRBV27 to TRBJ1-6, with TRBD1 as a possible D gene (5 bases). Trimming removed 0 bases at V and 9 bases at J, with 9 bases between. The CDR3 extends over 14 amino acids. Looked up from germline, CDR1 is MNHEY and CDR2 is SMNVEV (reference sequence). The CDR3 coding sequence is TGTGCCAGCAGTTTATCAGGGGTCGGTTCACCCCTCCACTTT. Amino acid sequence: CASSLSGVGSPLHF.

This rearrangement joins TRBV19 to TRBJ1-2; D gene ambiguous. CDR1 is LNHDA, CDR2 SQIVND, per germline (reference sequence). This CDR3 is built from 12 residues. Trimming took 6 bases from V and 5 from J, leaving 10 bases between them. This chain's CDR3 is CASSSPGYGYTF. The CDR3 nucleotides are TGTGCCAGTAGCTCGCCGGGGTATGGCTACACCTTC.

The J gene is TRBJ2-1, the V gene TRBV19; TRBD1 aligns across 8 bases. The CDR3 runs 16 residues. V was pared by 7 bases and J by 0 bases, with 8 bases of the junction left unmatched. Germline V lookup: CDR1 LNHDA, CDR2 SQIVND (reference sequence). The CDR3 sequence is CASTPGQDISYNEQFF. DNA of the CDR3: TGTGCCAGTACCCCGGGACAGGACATCTCCTACAATGAGCAGTTCTTC.

This chain connects TRBV28 to TRBJ1-2; 7 bases map to TRBD1. The V gene end was trimmed by 6 bases and the J gene end by 3 bases; junction bases not matched to a gene: 10. Germline CDR1 MDHEN, CDR2 SYDVKM. The CDR3 runs 15 residues. CDR3 region: CASSANSGTDYGYTF. In nucleotides, the CDR3 is TGTGCCAGCAGCGCTAACTCCGGGACAGACTATGGCTACACCTTC.

The rearrangement joins TRBV4-3 to TRBJ1-1; D gene ambiguous. CDR1 and CDR2 (germline): LGHNA, YSLEER. V lost 0 bases, J lost 3 bases, and 5 bases lay in between. The CDR3 runs to 13 residues. CDR3 residues: CASSQDRYTEAFF. CDR3 DNA sequence: TGCGCCAGCAGCCAAGACAGGTACACTGAAGCTTTCTTT.

This chain joins TRBV5-1 and TRBJ2-1; tentative D call: TRBD2 (6 bases). The CDR3 has 16 amino acids. The germline gives CDR1 SGHRS, CDR2 YFSETQ. Trimming removed 4 bases from V and 2 bases from J, with 16 bases in between. Here the CDR3 DNA reads TGCGCCAGCAGCCTAGGGTGGCGGGGCCCCTACAATGAGCAGTTCTTC. Translating it yields CASSLGWRGPYNEQFF.

The chain recombines TRBV6-6 with TRBJ1-4, with TRBD1 matching 7 bases. V lost 8 bases and J lost 10; bases outside the gene matches: 13. Germline lookup yields CDR1 MNHNY and CDR2 SVGAGI (reference sequence). There are 14 residues in the CDR3. The CDR3 spells CASDPGQVRGKLFF. CDR3 in DNA: TGTGCCAGCGATCCCGGACAGGTCAGGGGAAAACTGTTTTTT.

The chain combines TRBV5-1 with TRBJ2-7; possibly TRBD2 for D (5 bases). V lost 0 bases and J lost 1, with 11 bases in between. Germline assignment: CDR1 SGHRS and CDR2 YFSETQ. The CDR3 runs 15 residues. The CDR3 DNA sequence: TGCGCCAGCAGCTTGGCCCCTAGCCAATCCTACGAGCAGTACTTC. Residues: CASSLAPSQSYEQYF.

The V call is TRBV5-1, the J call TRBJ2-5; a possible D gene is TRBD2 (6 bases). V was trimmed by 6 bases and J by 2 bases, leaving 11 bases between them. This CDR3 is 13 amino acids long. Germline V gene data show CDR1 as SGHRS and CDR2 as YFSETQ. CDR3 residues: CASKGGVQETQYF. The DNA for the CDR3 is TGCGCCAGCAAAGGCGGGGTACAAGAGACCCAGTACTTC.

This clone has just one count. The chain joins TRBV30 to TRBJ2-5, with 7 bases matching TRBD1. The germline gives CDR1 GTSNPN, CDR2 SVGIG (reference sequence). The J segment lost 7 bases and the V segment lost 4 bases, leaving 6 bases of the junction unmatched. CDR3 length: 12 residues. CDR3 in DNA: TGTGCCTGGACACAGGGGTGGGGGACCCAGTACTTC. It yields the protein CAWTQGWGTQYF. Looking up the rest from reference TRBV30 and TRBJ2-5 gives the full variable domain: SQTIHQWPATLVQPVGSPLSLECTVEGTSNPNLYWYRQAAGRGLQLLFYSVGIGQISSEVPQNLSASRPQDRQFILSSKKLLLSDSGFYLCAWTQGWGTQYFGPGTRLLVL.

The chain links TRBV28 to TRBJ1-1; D uncertain. The germline CDR1 and CDR2 sequences are MDHEN and SYDVKM. The CDR3 consists of 17 residues. The ends were cut back, 2 bases at V and 0 bases at J, with 16 bases in the middle. CDR3 nucleotide sequence: TGTGCCAGCAGTTTACCACGTAACCCCCACATGAACACTGAAGCTTTCTTT. It specifies CASSLPRNPHMNTEAFF.

The J gene is TRBJ2-7, the V gene TRBV5-1; unclear D gene. The CDR3 has 15 amino acids. Trimming pared 5 bases from V and 0 bases from J, leaving 15 bases between. Germline V gene lookup returns CDR1 SGHRS and CDR2 YFSETQ. The CDR3 DNA reads as TGCGCCAGCAGGCCCCCCCCCGACACCTCCTACGAGCAGTACTTC. It encodes CASRPPPDTSYEQYF.

This chain links TRBV13 with TRBJ1-1, with D uncertain. CDR1 and CDR2 (germline): PRHDT, FYEKMQ (reference sequence). The CDR3 contains 16 residues. Trimming cost V 2 bases and J 4 bases, with 17 bases left between them. CDR3 bases: TGTGCCAGCAGCTTATACGGGGATTTGGGAAGCACTGAAGCTTTCTTT. Translation: CASSLYGDLGSTEAFF.

The V and J genes are TRBV27 and TRBJ1-5, with 9 bases identical to TRBD1. Germline assignment: CDR1 MNHEY and CDR2 SMNVEV (reference sequence). J gave up 0 bases and V 6 bases, and 12 bases lay outside the gene matches. CDR3 size: 18 residues. This chain's CDR3 is CASRDTGGPIYSNQPQHF. CDR3 sequence (DNA): TGTGCCAGCAGGGACACAGGGGGCCCGATTTATAGCAATCAGCCCCAGCATTTT.

The chain links TRBV4-1 to TRBJ1-1; 7 bases align to TRBD1. Germline V gene data show CDR1 as MGHRA and CDR2 as YSYEKL. With V trimmed by 0 bases and J by 1 base, 11 bases remained unmatched. This CDR3 has 18 residues. This CDR3 reads CASSQDLWKGARNTEAFF. In nucleotides, the CDR3 is TGCGCCAGCAGCCAAGATCTCTGGAAGGGGGCGCGGAACACTGAAGCTTTCTTT.

J is TRBJ2-3 and V is TRBV9; tentative D call: TRBD1 (7 bases). CDR3 length: 18 residues. Between the trimmed V and J ends, which lost 2 bases and 2 bases, there was a span of 21 bases. Germline V CDR1 and CDR2: SGDLS, YYNGEE. The CDR3 here is CASSVARLRQGLTDTQYF. In nucleotides, the CDR3 is TGTGCCAGCAGCGTCGCCCGACTTAGACAGGGACTCACAGATACGCAGTATTTT.

V usage is TRBV7-9 and J usage is TRBJ1-5; D not certain. The CDR3 consists of 13 residues. CDR1 is SEHNR, CDR2 FQNEAQ, per germline (reference sequence). V was clipped by 2 bases and J by 5 bases, with 7 bases between them. DNA of the CDR3: TGTGCCAGCAGCTTATCGTCCCATCAGCCCCAGCATTTT. Its protein is CASSLSSHQPQHF.

The chain uses TRBV7-8 and TRBJ1-1; D call uncertain. Germline values: CDR1 SGHVS, CDR2 FQNEAQ. The CDR3 length is 15 residues. V lost 6 bases and J 3 bases, leaving 17 bases between the germline ends. The CDR3 sequence is CASSSGVFRDTEAFF. The CDR3 bases are TGTGCCAGCAGTTCGGGTGTTTTTCGGGACACTGAAGCTTTCTTT.

J is TRBJ2-7 and V is TRBV11-2, with 7 bases aligning to TRBD1. Germline loops: CDR1 SGHAT, CDR2 FQNNGV. J was trimmed by 3 bases and V by 4 bases; bases with no gene match: 6. The CDR3 has 14 residues. DNA for the CDR3: TGTGCCAGCAGCTCAGTCACAGGGGTCTACGAGCAGTACGTC. Amino acid sequence: CASSSVTGVYEQYV.

This clone was counted between two and nine times. The chain has TRBV19 and TRBJ1-5; 8 nucleotides line up with TRBD1. CDR1 and CDR2 from the germline V gene are LNHDA and SQIVND (reference sequence). The CDR3 loop spans 12 amino acids. The CDR3 sequence: CASRGPNQPQHF. DNA for the CDR3: TGTGCGAGCAGGGGGCCCAATCAGCCCCAGCATTTT. The whole variable domain, remainder taken from reference TRBV19 and TRBJ1-5, is DGGITQSPKYLFRKEGQNVTLSCEQNLNHDAMYWYRQDPGQGLRLIYYSQIVNDFQKGDIAEGYSVSREKKESFPLTVTSAQKNPTAFYLCASRGPNQPQHFGDGTRLSIL.

The chain links TRBV2 to TRBJ1-1, with 8 bases lining up with TRBD1. Germline V gene data show CDR1 as SNHLY and CDR2 as FYNNEI. This CDR3 is 15 amino acids long. J lost 1 base, V lost 8 bases, and 9 bases had no gene match. CDR3 loop: CASVLDGQGNTEAFF. The CDR3 DNA reads as TGTGCCAGCGTGTTGGACGGACAGGGGAACACTGAAGCTTTCTTT. The full variable domain, with the rest looked up from reference TRBV2 and TRBJ1-1, is EPEVTQTPSHQVTQMGQEVILRCVPISNHLYFYWYRQILGQKVEFLVSFYNNEISEKSEIFDDQFSVERPDGSNFTLKIRSTKLEDSAMYFCASVLDGQGNTEAFFGQGTRLTVV.

The genes are TRBV3-1 (or the pseudogene TRBV3-2) and TRBJ1-3; a possible D gene is TRBD1 (6 bases). Trimming shortened V by 2 bases and J by 2 bases, and 10 bases separated the two germline ends. The CDR3 runs 15 residues. The germline V gene encodes CDR1 LGHDT and CDR2 YNNKEL (reference sequence). CDR3 in amino acids: CASSQSAGAGNTIYF. CDR3 DNA sequence: TGTGCCAGCAGCCAAAGCGCAGGGGCTGGAAACACCATATATTTT.

This chain connects TRBV18 to TRBJ2-2; 8 nucleotides agree with TRBD2. This CDR3 region has 17 residues. The germline gives CDR1 KGHSH, CDR2 LQKENI. The trim removed 3 bases at V and 1 base at J, leaving 7 bases unmatched. This CDR3 is CASSPPLAGGNTGELFF. The CDR3 coding sequence is TGTGCCAGCTCACCCCCCCTGGCGGGGGGGAACACCGGGGAGCTGTTTTTT.

The chain is built from TRBV4-1 and TRBJ1-1; 7 bases match TRBD1. The junction had 11 bases not matched to a gene; V was cut back by 6 bases and J by 4 bases. CDR1 and CDR2 from the germline V gene are MGHRA and YSYEKL. This CDR3 has 15 amino acids. The CDR3 region has the DNA TGCGCCAGCAGGCTCAACAGGGGTGCGTCCACTGAAGCTTTCTTT. Amino acid sequence: CASRLNRGASTEAFF.

The genes are TRBV6-2 or TRBV6-3 and TRBJ2-1, with TRBD2 as a possible D gene (5 bases). V gave up 0 bases and J gave up 0 bases, with 12 bases separating them. This CDR3 region has 17 residues. The germline V gene encodes CDR1 MNHEY and CDR2 SVGEGT. The CDR3 loop reads CASSYSTLGSSYNEQFF. DNA of the CDR3: TGTGCCAGCAGTTACTCGACCCTGGGGAGCTCCTACAATGAGCAGTTCTTC.

In this sample, this clone turned up once. The DNA for the CDR3 is TGCGCCAGCAGCCAAGAAGGAACGGGAAGGTATGGCTACACCTTC. This codes for CASSQEGTGRYGYTF. V and J are TRBV4-1 and TRBJ1-2; no clear D gene. V lost 0 bases to trimming and J lost 5 bases, with 13 bases between them. The CDR3 consists of 15 residues. Germline V gene data show CDR1 as MGHRA and CDR2 as YSYEKL.

The chain joins TRBV4-2 to TRBJ2-2; 13 bases are a match to TRBD2. CDR1 and CDR2 from the germline V gene are LGHNA and YNFKEQ. V lost 2 bases, J lost 7 bases, and 4 bases stayed unmatched. This CDR3 region has 16 residues. The DNA of the CDR3 is TGTGCCAGCAGCCAACCCGGGACTAGCGGGATCGGGGAGCTGTTTTTT. Amino acid sequence: CASSQPGTSGIGELFF.